This T cell receptor beta chain was identified during a study of T cell changes during pregnancy in multiple sclerosis. The J segment lost 5 bases and the V segment lost 2 bases, leaving 6 bases of the junction unmatched. CDR3 size: 15 residues. Per the germline V gene, CDR1 is SGDLS and CDR2 is YYNGEE. Here immunoSEQ multiplex PCR was the method, and the copy in TCRdb shows in-frame clones only, minus some. Among tens of thousands of clones, 85% to 95% were seen once, and the ten largest hold around 0.45%. The rearrangement uses TRBV9 and TRBJ2-3; TRBD2 agrees at 9 bases. This sequence originates from a female donor with multiple sclerosis, enrolled in a pregnancy study. The specimen comprised CD4+ T cells from peripheral blood mononuclear cells, sampled in the second trimester of pregnancy. CDR3 in DNA: TGTGCCAGCAGCGTTCTTAGCGGGAGTGAAGATACGCAGTATTTT. Encoded protein: CASSVLSGSEDTQYF.